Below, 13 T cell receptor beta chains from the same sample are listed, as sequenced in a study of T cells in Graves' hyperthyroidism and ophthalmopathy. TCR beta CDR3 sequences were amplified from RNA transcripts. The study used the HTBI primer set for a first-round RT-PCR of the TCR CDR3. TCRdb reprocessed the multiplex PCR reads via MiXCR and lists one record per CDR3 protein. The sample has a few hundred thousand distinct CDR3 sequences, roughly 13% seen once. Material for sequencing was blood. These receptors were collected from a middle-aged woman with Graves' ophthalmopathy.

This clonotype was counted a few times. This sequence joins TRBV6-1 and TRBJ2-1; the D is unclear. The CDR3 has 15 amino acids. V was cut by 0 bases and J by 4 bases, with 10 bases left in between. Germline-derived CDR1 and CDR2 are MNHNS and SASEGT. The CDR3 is CASSEALVGYNEQFF. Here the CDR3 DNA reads TGTGCCAGCAGTGAAGCTCTAGTGGGATACAATGAGCAGTTCTTC.

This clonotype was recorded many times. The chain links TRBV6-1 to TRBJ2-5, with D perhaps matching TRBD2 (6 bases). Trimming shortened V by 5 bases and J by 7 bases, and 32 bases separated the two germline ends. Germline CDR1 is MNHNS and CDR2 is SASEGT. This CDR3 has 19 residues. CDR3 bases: TGTGCCAGCAGTTATAACTACCCCAATGTAGCGCGGGGAGCTTCGACCCAGTACTTC. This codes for CASSYNYPNVARGASTQYF.

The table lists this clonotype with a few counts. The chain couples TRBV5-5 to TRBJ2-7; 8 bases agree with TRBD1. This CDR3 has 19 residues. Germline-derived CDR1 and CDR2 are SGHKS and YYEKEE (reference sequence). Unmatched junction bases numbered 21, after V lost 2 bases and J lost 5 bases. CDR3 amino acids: CASSFQSRDRLSIFNEQYF. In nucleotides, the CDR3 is TGTGCCAGCAGCTTTCAATCCCGGGACAGGCTGTCTATCTTCAACGAGCAGTACTTC.

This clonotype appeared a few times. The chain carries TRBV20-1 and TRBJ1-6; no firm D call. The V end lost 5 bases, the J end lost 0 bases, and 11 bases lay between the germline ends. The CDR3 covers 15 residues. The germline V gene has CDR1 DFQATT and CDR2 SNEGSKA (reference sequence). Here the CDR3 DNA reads TGCAGTGCTCGGGCAACGGGCTCCTATAATTCACCCCTCCACTTT. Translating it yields CSARATGSYNSPLHF.

This CDR3 reads CASSQDTGSTDTQYF. The CDR3 DNA reads TGTGCCAGCAGCCAAGATACGGGGAGCACAGATACGCAGTATTTT. The chain has TRBV4-2 and TRBJ2-3; possible D gene TRBD2, 5 bases. The CDR3 contains 15 residues. Germline V gene data show CDR1 as LGHNA and CDR2 as YNFKEQ. Deletions cut 0 bases from V and 0 bases from J, with 7 bases between.

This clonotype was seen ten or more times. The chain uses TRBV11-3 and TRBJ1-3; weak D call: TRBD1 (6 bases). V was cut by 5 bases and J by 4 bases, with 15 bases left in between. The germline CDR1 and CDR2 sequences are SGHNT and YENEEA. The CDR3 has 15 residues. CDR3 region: CASSHTTGRGNTIYF. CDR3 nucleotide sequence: TGTGCCAGCAGCCACACCACAGGGAGAGGAAACACCATATATTTT.

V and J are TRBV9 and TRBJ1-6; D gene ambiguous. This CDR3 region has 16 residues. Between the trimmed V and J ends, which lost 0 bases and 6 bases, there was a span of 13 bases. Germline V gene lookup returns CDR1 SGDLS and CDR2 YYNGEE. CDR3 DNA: TGTGCCAGCAGCGTAGGGTGGGGAGGGCCTAATTCACCCCTCCACTTT. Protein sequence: CASSVGWGGPNSPLHF.

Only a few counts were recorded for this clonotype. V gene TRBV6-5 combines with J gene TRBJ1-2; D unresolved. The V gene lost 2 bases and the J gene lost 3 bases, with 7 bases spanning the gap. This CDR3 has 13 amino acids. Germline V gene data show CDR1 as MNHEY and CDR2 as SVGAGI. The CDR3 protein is CASSYRSDYGYTF. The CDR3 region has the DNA TGTGCCAGCAGTTACAGATCCGACTATGGCTACACCTTC.

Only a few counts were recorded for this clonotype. This CDR3 is CASSLSTGQGYFSNEKLFF. DNA of the CDR3: TGTGCCAGCAGCTTAAGTACTGGCCAGGGGTATTTTTCTAATGAAAAACTGTTTTTT. The genes are TRBV7-8 and TRBJ1-4; perhaps TRBD1 as D (6 bases). This CDR3 spans 19 amino acids. Germline assignment: CDR1 SGHVS and CDR2 FQNEAQ. V lost 2 bases and J 3 bases, leaving 22 bases between the germline ends. Full variable domain (outside the CDR3, taken from reference TRBV7-8 and TRBJ1-4): GAGVSQSPRYKVAKRGQDVALRCDPISGHVSLFWYQQALGQGPEFLTYFQNEAQLDKSGLPSDRFFAERPEGSVSTLKIQRTQQEDSAVYLCASSLSTGQGYFSNEKLFFGSGTQLSVL.

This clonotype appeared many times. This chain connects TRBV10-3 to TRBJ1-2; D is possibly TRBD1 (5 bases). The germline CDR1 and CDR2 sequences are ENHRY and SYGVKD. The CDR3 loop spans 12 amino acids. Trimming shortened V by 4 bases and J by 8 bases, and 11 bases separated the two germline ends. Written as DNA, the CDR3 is TGTGCCATCAGTGGGAAGGGGTTGGGCTACACCTTC. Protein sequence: CAISGKGLGYTF.

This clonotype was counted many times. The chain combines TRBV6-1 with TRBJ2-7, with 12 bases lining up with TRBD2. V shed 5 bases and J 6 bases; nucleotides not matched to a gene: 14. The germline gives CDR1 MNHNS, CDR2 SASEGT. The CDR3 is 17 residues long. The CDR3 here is CASSRNPTSGGIGEQYF. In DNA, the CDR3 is TGTGCCAGCAGTAGAAACCCGACTAGCGGGGGAATAGGCGAGCAGTACTTC.

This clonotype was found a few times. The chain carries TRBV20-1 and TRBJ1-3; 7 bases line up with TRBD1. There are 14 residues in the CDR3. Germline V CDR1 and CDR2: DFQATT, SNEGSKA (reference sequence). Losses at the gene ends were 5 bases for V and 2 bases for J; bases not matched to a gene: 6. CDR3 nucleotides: TGCAGTGCTCCGACAGGGCTGGCTGGAAACACCATATATTTT. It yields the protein CSAPTGLAGNTIYF.

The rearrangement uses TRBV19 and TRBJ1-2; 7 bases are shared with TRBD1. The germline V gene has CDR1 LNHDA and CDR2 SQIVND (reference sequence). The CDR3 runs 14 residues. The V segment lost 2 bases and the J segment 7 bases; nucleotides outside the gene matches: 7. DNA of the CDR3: TGTGCCAGTAGTATACTCCCAGGGGACAGTGGCTACACCTTC. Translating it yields CASSILPGDSGYTF.